These 9 T cell receptor beta chains were sequenced from one sample in a study of T cell responses to AZD1222 COVID-19 vaccine. Sequencing used immunoSEQ multiplex PCR; TCRdb keeps in-frame clones, though not all of them. Among 150,000 to 200,000 clones, approximately 94% were seen once, and the ten largest hold roughly 9.2%. The source material was peripheral blood, sampled on day 0 of AZD1222 vaccination. These receptors all come from an adult in good health.

V is TRBV6-2 or TRBV6-3 and J is TRBJ1-5; D gene ambiguous. Trimming removed 2 bases at V and 1 base at J, with 6 bases between. Germline CDR1 reads MNHEY; CDR2 reads SVGEGT. The CDR3 covers 14 residues. This CDR3 is CASSYTGSNQPQHF. Here the CDR3 DNA reads TGTGCCAGCAGTTACACCGGGAGCAATCAGCCCCAGCATTTT.

The chain employs TRBV18 and TRBJ2-1; D unresolved. Germline V gene data show CDR1 as KGHSH and CDR2 as LQKENI. V lost 3 bases to trimming and J lost 9 bases, with 6 bases between them. The CDR3 has 11 amino acids. CDR3 protein: CASSPNAEQFF. The CDR3 nucleotides read TGTGCCAGCTCACCTAATGCTGAGCAGTTCTTC.

This chain joins TRBV5-4 and TRBJ2-2; 7 bases fit TRBD2. The V segment lost 0 bases and the J segment 5 bases; nucleotides outside the gene matches: 10. There are 17 residues in the CDR3. Germline assignment: CDR1 SGHNT and CDR2 YYREEE (reference sequence). In nucleotides, the CDR3 is TGTGCCAGCAGCTTGGCCTTTGGACTAGTGAATACCGGGGAGCTGTTTTTT. This sequence encodes CASSLAFGLVNTGELFF.

This clone occurred once. This chain connects TRBV6-6 to TRBJ2-3; 8 bases are shared with TRBD2. The CDR3 contains 15 residues. Germline V gene data show CDR1 as MNHNY and CDR2 as SVGAGI (reference sequence). Losses at the gene ends were 7 bases for V and 2 bases for J; bases not matched to a gene: 8. The CDR3: CASKGLDVATDTQYF. The CDR3 DNA is TGTGCCAGCAAGGGACTAGACGTGGCCACAGATACGCAGTATTTT.

This chain joins TRBV28 and TRBJ2-7, with a possible D match to TRBD2 (7 bases). The CDR3 covers 15 residues. V was pared by 3 bases and J by 4 bases, with 16 bases between. Per germline, CDR1 MDHEN and CDR2 SYDVKM. The CDR3 loop reads CASSFVGGQWYEQYF. The CDR3, as DNA: TGTGCCAGCAGTTTCGTGGGGGGGCAATGGTACGAGCAGTACTTC.

This chain joins TRBV4-1 and TRBJ2-7; 8 bases agree with TRBD1. The CDR3 runs to 15 residues. Per germline, CDR1 MGHRA and CDR2 YSYEKL. V shed 5 bases and J 3 bases; nucleotides not matched to a gene: 9. The CDR3 coding sequence is TGCGCCAGCAGCTCCAAGGCAGGGGGCTTCTACGAGCAGTACTTC. This codes for CASSSKAGGFYEQYF.

The J gene is TRBJ2-2, the V gene TRBV28, with no clear D. Germline V gene data show CDR1 as MDHEN and CDR2 as SYDVKM. The CDR3 is 13 amino acids. Trimming left V 7 bases short and J 5 bases short, with 11 bases between. This CDR3 is CASTGSGTGELFF. The DNA of the CDR3 is TGTGCCAGCACCGGGTCCGGGACCGGGGAGCTGTTTTTT.

V is TRBV5-5 and J is TRBJ1-5, with D tentatively TRBD1 (5 bases). CDR3 size: 15 residues. The germline V gene encodes CDR1 SGHKS and CDR2 YYEKEE (reference sequence). The V end was cut by 3 bases, the J end by 7 bases, with 17 bases between. The DNA for the CDR3 is TGTGCCAGCAGCTACCTTCTTGGGCAGGGACAGCCCCAGCATTTT. It specifies CASSYLLGQGQPQHF.

V usage is TRBV2 and J usage is TRBJ2-2, with 9 nucleotides matching TRBD1. V gave up 2 bases and J gave up 5 bases; unmatched junction bases: 3. CDR3 length: 15 amino acids. Germline CDR1 reads SNHLY; CDR2 reads FYNNEI. DNA for the CDR3: TGTGCCAGCAGTGAAACGACAGGGGGGACCGGGGAGCTGTTTTTT. Protein sequence: CASSETTGGTGELFF.